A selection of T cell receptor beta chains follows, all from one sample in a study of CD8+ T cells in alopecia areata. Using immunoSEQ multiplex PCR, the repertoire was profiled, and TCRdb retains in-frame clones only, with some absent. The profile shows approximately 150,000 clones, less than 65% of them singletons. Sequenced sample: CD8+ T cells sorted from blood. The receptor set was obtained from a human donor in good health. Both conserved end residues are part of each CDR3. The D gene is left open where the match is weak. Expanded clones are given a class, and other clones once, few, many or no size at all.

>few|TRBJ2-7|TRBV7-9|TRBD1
TGTGCCAGCAGCCCCGGGACAGGCACCTACGAGCAGTACTTC
CASSPGTGTYEQYF
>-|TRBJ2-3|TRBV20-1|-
TGCAGTGCTAAGGGCACAGATACGCAGTATTTT
CSAKGTDTQYF
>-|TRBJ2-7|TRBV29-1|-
TGCAGCGTTGCACTACCGCGCTCCTACGAGCAGTACTTC
CSVALPRSYEQYF
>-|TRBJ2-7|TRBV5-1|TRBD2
TGCGCCAGCAGCTCCGGACTAGCGGGAGAACACAGACAGCAGTACTTC
CASSSGLAGEHRQQYF
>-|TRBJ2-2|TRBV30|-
TGTGCATCGACCAGGGACACCGGGGAGCTGTTTTTT
CASTRDTGELFF
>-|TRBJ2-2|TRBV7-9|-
TGTGCCAGCAGCTTACGTGGGAGCGGGGAGCTGTTTTTT
CASSLRGSGELFF
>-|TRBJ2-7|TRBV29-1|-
TGCAGCGTTGAAGTCGACAGCTACGAGCAGTACTTC
CSVEVDSYEQYF
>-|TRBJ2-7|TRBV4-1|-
TGCGCCAGCAGCCCGGGAGATGCCTACGAGCAGTACTTC
CASSPGDAYEQYF
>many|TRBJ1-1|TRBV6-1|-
TGTGCCAGCAGCCCCGGGGAACTTGAAGCTTTCTTT
CASSPGELEAFF
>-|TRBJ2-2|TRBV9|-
TGTGCCAGCAGCGTAGAAAAAAAAGGGACGTACCCCATTGGAACCGGGGAGCTGTTTTTT
CASSVEKKGTYPIGTGELFF
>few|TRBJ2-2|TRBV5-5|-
TGTGCCAGCAGCTTGGTGTTTGCCCCGCCTCGCGGGGAGCTGTTTTTT
CASSLVFAPPRGELFF
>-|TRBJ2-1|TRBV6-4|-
TGTGCCAGCAGTGAGGACAGCTCCTACAATGAGCAGTTCTTC
CASSEDSSYNEQFF
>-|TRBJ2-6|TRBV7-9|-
TGTGCCAGCAGCCTTTCACAATCTGGGGCCAACGTCCTGACTTTC
CASSLSQSGANVLTF
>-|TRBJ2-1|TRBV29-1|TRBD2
TGCAGCGTTGAAGAGGTAGCGGGAGGCTACAATGAGCAGTTCTTC
CSVEEVAGGYNEQFF
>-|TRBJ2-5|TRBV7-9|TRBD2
TGTGCCAGCAGCTTAGTAGCGGGGGCGCAAGAGACCCAGTACTTC
CASSLVAGAQETQYF
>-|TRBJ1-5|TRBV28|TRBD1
TGTGCCAGCAGCCCACCCGACAGGGTTCAGCCCCAGCATTTT
CASSPPDRVQPQHF
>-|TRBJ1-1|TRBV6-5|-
TGTGCCAGCCAAATGCTGGGCTTGAACACTGAAGCTTTCTTT
CASQMLGLNTEAFF
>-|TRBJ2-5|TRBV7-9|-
TGTGCCAGCAGCTTAGCGGATGGGGCCCAAGAGACCCAGTACTTC
CASSLADGAQETQYF
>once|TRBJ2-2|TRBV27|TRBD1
TGTGCCAGCAGTCTCCTAGACAGGGGTGACGGGGAGCTGTTTTTT
CASSLLDRGDGELFF
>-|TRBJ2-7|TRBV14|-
TGTGCCAGCAGCCCCAACCACTACGAGCAGTACTTC
CASSPNHYEQYF
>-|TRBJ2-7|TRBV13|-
TGTGCCAGCAGCCGTGAGGGGGGCAACGAGCAGTACTTC
CASSREGGNEQYF
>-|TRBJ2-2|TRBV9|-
TGTGCCAGCAGCAAAACCGGGTCCCTTTCCGGGGAGCTGTTTTTT
CASSKTGSLSGELFF
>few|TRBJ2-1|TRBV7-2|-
TGTGCCAGCAGCTTGACCGGGGCCCGTCGGGATAAGTTCTTC
CASSLTGARRDKFF
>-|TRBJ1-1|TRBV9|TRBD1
TGTGCCAGCAGCGCACCCGGGACAGGAGCGAACACTGAAGCTTTCTTT
CASSAPGTGANTEAFF
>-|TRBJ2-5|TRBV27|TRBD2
TGTGCCAGCAGTTTCTCGTCTAGCGGGGCTAAAGAGACCCAGTACTTC
CASSFSSSGAKETQYF
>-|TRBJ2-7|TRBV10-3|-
TGTGCCATCAGTGAGTCGGCGGACAAAAGGTACTTC
CAISESADKRYF
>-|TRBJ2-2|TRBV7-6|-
TGTGCCAGCAGTAACGGGGGAGTGGTAGGCGCCGGGGAGCTGTTTTTT
CASSNGGVVGAGELFF
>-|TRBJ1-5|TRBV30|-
TGTGCCTGGAGTGTTTACAGGGAGGGAGCGTGGAGTCAGCCCCAGCATTTT
CAWSVYREGAWSQPQHF
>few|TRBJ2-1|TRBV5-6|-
TGTGCCAGCAGCTCCGGGAACGGCAATGAGCAGTTCTTC
CASSSGNGNEQFF
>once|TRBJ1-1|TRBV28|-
TGTGCCAGCAGTTTATTTGGGGAAAATTCAGGTCCCGAAGCTTTCTTT
CASSLFGENSGPEAFF
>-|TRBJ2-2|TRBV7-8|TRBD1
TGTGCCAGCAGCCCATATTCGACAGGGGGGGCCGGGGAGCTGTTTTTT
CASSPYSTGGAGELFF
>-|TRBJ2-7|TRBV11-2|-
TGTGCCAGCGGTGGGAGGTCGTACGAGCAGTACTTC
CASGGRSYEQYF
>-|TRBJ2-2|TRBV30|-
TGTGCCTGGATGATACTGACGAACACCGGGGAGCTGTTTTTT
CAWMILTNTGELFF
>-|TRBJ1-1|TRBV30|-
TGTGCCTGGAGGGGCGGGGCCCCGGAAGCTTTCTTT
CAWRGGAPEAFF
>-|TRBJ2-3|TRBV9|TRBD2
TGTGCCAGCAGCGTAGGACTAGCGGGAGATACGCAGTATTTT
CASSVGLAGDTQYF
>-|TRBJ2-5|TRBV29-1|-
TGCAGCGTCCTGGCCCGGAAGGGCCAGTACTTC
CSVLARKGQYF
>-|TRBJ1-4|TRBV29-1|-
TGCAGCGTATGGGGGAGGGGTGGGGAAAAACTGTTTTTT
CSVWGRGGEKLFF
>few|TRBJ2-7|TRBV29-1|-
TGCAGCGTTGGAACCGGAAGCTCCTACGAGCAGTACTTC
CSVGTGSSYEQYF
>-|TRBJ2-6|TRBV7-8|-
TGTGCCAGCAGCTCCCCGACAGCTTCTGGGGCCAACGTCCTGACTTTC
CASSSPTASGANVLTF
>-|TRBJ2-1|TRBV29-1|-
TGCAGCGTTGAACGGGGAGGCCCTTACAATGAGCAGTTCTTC
CSVERGGPYNEQFF
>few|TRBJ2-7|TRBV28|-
TGTGCCAGCAGTCCCATGCCGTCGTCCTACGAGCAGTACTTC
CASSPMPSSYEQYF
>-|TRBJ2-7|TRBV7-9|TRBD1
TGTGCCAGCAGCTCGGCCCTTACAGGGGATCACGACGAGCAGTACTTC
CASSSALTGDHDEQYF
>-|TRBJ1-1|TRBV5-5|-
TGTGCCAGCAGCCAGGGTGAGGGGCTCGGCACTGAAGCTTTCTTT
CASSQGEGLGTEAFF
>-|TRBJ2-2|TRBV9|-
TGTGCCAGCAGCGCATGGGCCACCGGGGAGCTGTTTTTT
CASSAWATGELFF
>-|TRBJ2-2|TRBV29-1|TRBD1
TGCAGCGTTTGGGACAGGACTCACCTTGGGACCGGGGAGCTGTTTTTT
CSVWDRTHLGTGELFF
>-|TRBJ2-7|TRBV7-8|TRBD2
TGTGCCAGCAGCTCCCTAGCGGCGTCCTACGAGCAGTACTTC
CASSSLAASYEQYF
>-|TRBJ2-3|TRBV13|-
TGTGCCAGCAGCACTACCCTACTGGCAGATACGCAGTATTTT
CASSTTLLADTQYF
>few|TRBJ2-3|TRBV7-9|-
TGTGCCAGCAGCAAACGCGCAGATACGCAGTATTTT
CASSKRADTQYF
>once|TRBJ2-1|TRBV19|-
TGTGCCAGTAGTATAGGGTGGGACAATGAGCAGTTCTTC
CASSIGWDNEQFF
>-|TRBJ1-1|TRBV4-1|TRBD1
TGCGCCAGCAGCCAAGGGACCCAGACAGGGAGCACTGAAGCTTTCTTT
CASSQGTQTGSTEAFF
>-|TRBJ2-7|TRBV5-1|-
TGCGCCAGCAGCTTGGCCCACGACGAGCAGTACTTC
CASSLAHDEQYF
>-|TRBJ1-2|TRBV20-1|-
TGCAGTGGACTTGGTGGCTACACCTTC
CSGLGGYTF
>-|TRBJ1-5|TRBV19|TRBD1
TGTGCCAGTAACCTAGGGGGCGAATGGGTATTGAGCAATCAGCCCCAGCATTTT
CASNLGGEWVLSNQPQHF
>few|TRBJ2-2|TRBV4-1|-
TGCGCCAGCAGCCACCCGGTCGGGAGTGGTACCGGGGAGCTGTTTTTT
CASSHPVGSGTGELFF
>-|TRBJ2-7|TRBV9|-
TGTGCCAGCAGCGATGACGCCGGGACGGGGGACTACGAGCAGTACTTC
CASSDDAGTGDYEQYF
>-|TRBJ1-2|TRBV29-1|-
TGCAGCGTACAGGGTACGCTCGGCTACACCTTC
CSVQGTLGYTF